The 18 T cell receptor beta chains presented below share a single source sample, sequenced in a study of beta chain features in type 1 diabetes. Expressed TCRB transcripts were sequenced because the entire RNA isolate underwent reverse transcription. The table came from immunoSEQ multiplex PCR; TCRdb's copy has only in-frame clones and leaves some out. Of around 500,000 clones detected, around 28% appear once; the ten largest clones hold around 0.065%. The specimen was naive CD4+ T cells from blood. The receptors originated from a man between 18 and 29 years old in good health.

This chain connects TRBV5-6 to TRBJ2-3; TRBD1 might be the D (6 bases). Germline lookup yields CDR1 SGHDT and CDR2 YYEEEE. The CDR3 length is 13 residues. V shed 9 bases and J shed 4 bases, with 15 bases lying between them. The CDR3 DNA follows: TGTGCCACCCAAAACAGGGTTCCAGATACGCAGTATTTT. Translating gives CATQNRVPDTQYF. Combining the CDR3 with reference TRBV5-6 and TRBJ2-3 gives the whole variable domain DAGVTQSPTHLIKTRGQQVTLRCSPKSGHDTVSWYQQALGQGPQFIFQYYEEEERQRGNFPDRFSGHQFPNYSSELNVNALLLGDSALYLCATQNRVPDTQYFGPGTRLTVL.

This clone was observed a few times. V and J are TRBV2 and TRBJ2-7; 10 bases are a match to TRBD1. This CDR3 is 12 amino acids long. Trimming at V came to 6 bases and at J to 11 bases, leaving 7 bases not matched to a gene. Looked up from germline, CDR1 is SNHLY and CDR2 is FYNNEI. The CDR3 DNA reads as TGTGCCAGCAGGACGACAGGGGGCTTTAAGTACTTC. Its translation: CASRTTGGFKYF.

This chain uses TRBV28 with TRBJ2-1; D ambiguous. The CDR3 is made up of 16 amino acids. Trimming shortened V by 4 bases and J by 5 bases, and 18 bases separated the two germline ends. Germline CDR1 and CDR2: MDHEN and SYDVKM. Here the CDR3 DNA reads TGTGCCAGCAGTTCCCAAGCCTCTTTCATGGACAATGAGCAGTTCTTC. Protein product: CASSSQASFMDNEQFF.

For this clone: This specimen includes other DNA sequences encoding the same CDR3. The rearrangement links TRBV29-1 to TRBJ2-7, with D unresolved. Per germline, CDR1 SQVTM and CDR2 ANQGSEA. Trimming took off 6 bases at V and 2 bases at J, with 11 bases between the two ends. The CDR3 consists of 12 residues. This CDR3 reads CSVGDGTYEQYF. The CDR3 DNA reads TGCAGCGTCGGAGACGGTACCTACGAGCAGTACTTC.

V usage is TRBV9 and J usage is TRBJ2-1; 8 bases fit TRBD2. CDR1 and CDR2 (germline): SGDLS, YYNGEE. This CDR3 is built from 16 residues. V lost 3 bases to trimming and J lost 2 bases; unmatched junction nucleotides: 7. The CDR3 reads CASSDSAGRAYNEQFF. Written as DNA, the CDR3 is TGTGCCAGCAGCGATAGCGCCGGGAGGGCCTACAATGAGCAGTTCTTC.

The chain has TRBV30 and TRBJ1-2, with D perhaps TRBD1 (5 bases). Germline values: CDR1 GTSNPN, CDR2 SVGIG (reference sequence). V lost 5 bases and J lost 8, with 18 bases in between. This CDR3 contains 13 residues. In DNA form, the CDR3 reads TGTGCCTGGTCGATCACAGGAGCAGGGGGCTACACCTTC. Its translation: CAWSITGAGGYTF.

This clone came up a few times. V usage is TRBV6-6 and J usage is TRBJ2-6; D ambiguous. CDR1 is MNHNY, CDR2 SVGAGI, per germline (reference sequence). Trimming left V 5 bases short and J 5 bases short, with 7 bases between. The CDR3 sequence is 13 residues long. The CDR3 loop reads CASSIRWANVLTF. The CDR3 nucleotides are TGTGCCAGCAGTATCCGCTGGGCCAACGTCCTGACTTTC.

The chain recombines TRBV6-5 with TRBJ2-4; 8 nucleotides align to TRBD1. Trimming took 4 bases from V and 6 from J; bases not matched to a gene: 8. Germline V gene lookup returns CDR1 MNHEY and CDR2 SVGAGI. The CDR3 sequence is 15 residues long. This CDR3 is CASSLDRALGNIQYF. The CDR3 DNA sequence: TGTGCCAGCAGTTTGGACAGGGCGTTGGGAAACATTCAGTACTTC.

V usage is TRBV18 and J usage is TRBJ1-5; 9 positions match TRBD1. The CDR3 sequence is 16 residues long. The ends lost 1 base at V and 4 bases at J; junction bases unmatched: 5. CDR1 and CDR2 (germline): KGHSH, LQKENI. CDR3 protein: CASSPRDREGNQPQHF. DNA for the CDR3: TGTGCCAGCTCACCACGGGACAGGGAGGGGAATCAGCCCCAGCATTTT.

The rearrangement uses TRBV28 and TRBJ2-3, with D hard to call. The CDR3 runs to 14 residues. Trimming took 8 bases from V and 2 from J, leaving 14 bases between them. Germline CDR1 is MDHEN and CDR2 is SYDVKM. CDR3 DNA: TGTGCCAGCGGATCGTTACTTTACACAGATACGCAGTATTTT. It is translated as CASGSLLYTDTQYF.

This chain joins TRBV29-1 and TRBJ2-5, with D perhaps TRBD1 (6 bases). Trimming removed 7 bases from V and 3 bases from J, with 12 bases in between. Germline V gene sequence: CDR1 SQVTM, CDR2 ANQGSEA. CDR3 length: 12 residues. The CDR3 spells CSAHRTEETQYF. Written as DNA, the CDR3 is TGCAGCGCCCATCGGACAGAAGAGACCCAGTACTTC.

The chain employs TRBV7-2 and TRBJ2-7; the match to TRBD1 covers 9 bases. The CDR3 has 16 amino acids. The germline V gene encodes CDR1 SGHTA and CDR2 FQGNSA. V dropped 5 bases and J dropped 6; count of bases not matched to a gene: 14. CDR3 in DNA: TGTGCCAGCAGCCCGCGTTCAGGGACAGGGCCCTTCGAGCAGTACTTC. Protein product: CASSPRSGTGPFEQYF.

This clone was seen more than once but under ten times. The J gene is TRBJ2-5, the V gene TRBV7-2, with TRBD1 identical over 8 bases. Germline V gene lookup returns CDR1 SGHTA and CDR2 FQGNSA. The length of the CDR3 is 13 residues. V gave up 5 bases and J gave up 6 bases; unmatched junction bases: 5. The CDR3 spells CASSPARGQTQYF. Here the CDR3 DNA reads TGTGCCAGCAGCCCCGCCAGGGGGCAGACCCAGTACTTC.

This clone has just a few counts. V gene TRBV30 combines with J gene TRBJ2-3, with TRBD1 matching 10 bases. CDR1 GTSNPN and CDR2 SVGIG come from the germline V gene (reference sequence). This CDR3 comprises 13 residues. V was clipped by 3 bases and J by 6 bases; unmatched bases: 3. The CDR3 nucleotides are TGTGCCTGGAGCGGGACAGGGGAGGATACGCAGTATTTT. Protein product: CAWSGTGEDTQYF.

Here the CDR3 reads CAISEYSEANVLTF. The CDR3 region has the DNA TGTGCCATCAGTGAGTATTCGGAGGCCAACGTCCTGACTTTC. The chain combines TRBV10-3 with TRBJ2-6; the D is unclear. The germline V gene encodes CDR1 ENHRY and CDR2 SYGVKD. Trimming left V 1 base short and J 6 bases short, with 7 bases between. The CDR3 loop spans 14 amino acids.

This clone turned up a few times. The chain carries TRBV29-1 and TRBJ2-7; 8 positions match TRBD1. Unmatched junction bases numbered 7, after V lost 3 bases and J lost 0 bases. Per germline, CDR1 SQVTM and CDR2 ANQGSEA. This CDR3 has 15 residues. CDR3 residues: CSVEMGQAGSYEQYF. CDR3 bases: TGCAGCGTTGAGATGGGACAGGCGGGCTCCTACGAGCAGTACTTC.

This sequence joins TRBV29-1 and TRBJ1-3, with TRBD1 identical over 11 bases. CDR1 is SQVTM, CDR2 ANQGSEA, per germline. V trimming: 6 bases; J trimming: 8 bases; junction bases outside the gene matches: 3. This CDR3 is built from 12 residues. CDR3 in DNA: TGCAGCGTCGGACAGGGGGCCGACACCATATATTTT. Translating gives CSVGQGADTIYF.

Points on this clone: Other DNA sequences of this sample code for an identical CDR3. The V and J genes are TRBV29-1 and TRBJ2-3; D is possibly TRBD1 or TRBD2 (5 bases each). This CDR3 spans 11 amino acids. Germline V gives CDR1 SQVTM, CDR2 ANQGSEA. Trimming took off 6 bases at V and 2 bases at J, with 6 bases between the two ends. Written as DNA, the CDR3 is TGCAGCGTGGGGGACACAGATACGCAGTATTTT. It translates to CSVGDTDTQYF.